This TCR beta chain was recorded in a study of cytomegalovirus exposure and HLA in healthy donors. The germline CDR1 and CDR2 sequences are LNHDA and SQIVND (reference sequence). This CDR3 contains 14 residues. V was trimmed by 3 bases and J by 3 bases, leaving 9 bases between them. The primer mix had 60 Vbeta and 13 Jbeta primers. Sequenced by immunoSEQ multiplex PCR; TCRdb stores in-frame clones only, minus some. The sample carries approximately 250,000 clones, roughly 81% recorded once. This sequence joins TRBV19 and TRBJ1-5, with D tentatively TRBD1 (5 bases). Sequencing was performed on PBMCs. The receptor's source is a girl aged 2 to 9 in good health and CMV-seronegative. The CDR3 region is CASSIGGNNQPQHF. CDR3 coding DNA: TGTGCCAGTAGTATCGGGGGGAACAATCAGCCCCAGCATTTT.